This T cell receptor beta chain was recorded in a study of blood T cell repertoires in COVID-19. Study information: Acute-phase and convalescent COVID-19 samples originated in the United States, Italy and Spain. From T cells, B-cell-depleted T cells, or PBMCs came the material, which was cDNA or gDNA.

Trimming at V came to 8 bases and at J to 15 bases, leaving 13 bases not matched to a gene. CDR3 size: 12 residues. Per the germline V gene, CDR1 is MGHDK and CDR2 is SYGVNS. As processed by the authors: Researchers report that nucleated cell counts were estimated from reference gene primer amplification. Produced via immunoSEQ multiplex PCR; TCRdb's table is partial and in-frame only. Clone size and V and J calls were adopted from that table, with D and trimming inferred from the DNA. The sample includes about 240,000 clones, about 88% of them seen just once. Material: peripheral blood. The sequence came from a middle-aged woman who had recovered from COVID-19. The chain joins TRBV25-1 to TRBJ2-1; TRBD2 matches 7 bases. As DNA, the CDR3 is TGTGCCAGCCCCGGGAGGACCGTGACTTGGTTCTTC. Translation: CASPGRTVTWFF.